This T cell receptor beta chain derives from a study of vaccination and CD4 T cells after COVID-19. Germline CDR1 LNHDA, CDR2 SQIVND (reference sequence). The CDR3 length is 15 residues. The ends were cut back, 5 bases at V and 3 bases at J, with 14 bases in the middle. Sequencing of the DNA from cultured CD4+ T cells was carried out with the Oncomine TCR Beta short-read assay. MiXCR, run by TCRdb on the PCR reads, gives a single entry per CDR3 protein. Of 5,500 to 7,000 distinct CDR3 sequences in the sample, nearly 50% were seen once. The treatment here: roughly ten-day PBMC culture with coronavirus spike peptide pools or control peptides (ViraFEST assay). From the unexposed donor, CD4+ T cells were collected ahead of the COVID-19 pandemic (2011-2018). Cells permitting, SARS-CoV-2 S/N and four cold-coronavirus spikes were tested on unexposed-donor CD4+ T cells. To note about this clonotype: Its antigen is unidentified.

This receptor was taken from a human donor in good health. This chain joins TRBV19 and TRBJ1-5, with D unclear. The specimen was CD4+ T cells from blood, cultured in vitro. CDR3 sequence: CASSSGRIPNQPQHF. The CDR3 region has the DNA TGTGCCAGTAGTTCTGGGCGAATCCCCAATCAGCCCCAGCATTTT. The full variable domain, in which reference TRBV19 and TRBJ1-5 provide the parts outside the CDR3, is DGGITQSPKYLFRKEGQNVTLSCEQNLNHDAMYWYRQDPGQGLRLIYYSQIVNDFQKGDIAEGYSVSREKKESFPLTVTSAQKNPTAFYLCASSSGRIPNQPQHFGDGTRLSIL.